The next 10 T cell receptor beta chains were all read from a single sample in a study of blood T cell repertoires in COVID-19. The assay was immunoSEQ multiplex PCR, and TCRdb's table has in-frame clones only and misses some. The repertoire holds some 250,000 clones, 70% to 90% seen once, with approximately 2% in the top ten. Specimen: PBMCs or T cells enriched from blood (not recorded which). The origin of the receptors is a woman aged 50 to 60 who had recovered from COVID-19.

The V call is TRBV6-5, the J call TRBJ2-2; 7 nucleotides align to TRBD2. This CDR3 comprises 16 residues. Looked up from germline, CDR1 is MNHEY and CDR2 is SVGAGI. With 0 bases clipped from V and 5 bases from J, the junction kept 6 bases outside the gene matches. CDR3 protein: CASSYSAGEFTGELFF. CDR3 DNA sequence: TGTGCCAGCAGTTACTCGGCGGGAGAGTTTACCGGGGAGCTGTTTTTT.

The V call is TRBV29-1, the J call TRBJ2-1; TRBD2 agrees at 8 bases. Per germline, CDR1 SQVTM and CDR2 ANQGSEA. The V and J ends lost 5 bases and 2 bases, in that order; junction bases with no gene match: 8. This CDR3 is built from 15 residues. Written as DNA, the CDR3 is TGCAGCGTTCTCTTAAGCGGGAGCACCTACAATGAGCAGTTCTTC. As protein: CSVLLSGSTYNEQFF.

This clone was observed a handful of times. V and J are TRBV28 and TRBJ2-7; D gene unclear. V was cut by 3 bases and J by 3 bases, with 15 bases left in between. Germline CDR1 reads MDHEN; CDR2 reads SYDVKM. The CDR3 loop spans 15 amino acids. DNA for the CDR3: TGTGCCAGCAGTTTTACCGGTGAAGACTTCTACGAGCAGTACTTC. Amino acids: CASSFTGEDFYEQYF.

The chain joins TRBV11-2 to TRBJ1-1; D unclear. The ends were cut back, 3 bases at V and 3 bases at J, with 2 bases in the middle. The CDR3 has 11 residues. Germline CDR1 and CDR2: SGHAT and FQNNGV. The CDR3 DNA is TGTGCCAGCAGCTTCGACACTGAAGCTTTCTTT. Its protein is CASSFDTEAFF.

This clone was counted a few times. CDR3 region: CASLNYANTGELFF. CDR3 bases: TGTGCCAGCTTGAACTACGCGAACACCGGGGAGCTGTTTTTT. V and J are TRBV27 and TRBJ2-2; no definite D call. CDR1 and CDR2 (germline): MNHEY, SMNVEV (reference sequence). V gave up 8 bases and J gave up 0 bases, with 10 bases separating them. This CDR3 is built from 14 residues.

The rearrangement joins TRBV5-1 to TRBJ2-7; D might be TRBD1 (6 bases). Germline CDR1 SGHRS, CDR2 YFSETQ. The CDR3 consists of 17 residues. V was cut by 0 bases and J by 5 bases, with 21 bases left in between. In DNA, the CDR3 is TGCGCCAGCAGCTTGGATCCCCCGGGGACATCCACAAACGAGCAGTACTTC. Translation: CASSLDPPGTSTNEQYF.

This clone was detected a few times. The CDR3, as DNA: TGTGCCAGCAGCCGTGGGGAGGGGCCCGCCTACGAGCAGTACTTC. Residues: CASSRGEGPAYEQYF. This chain connects TRBV11-2 to TRBJ2-7, with 7 positions matching TRBD2. Trimming took 5 bases from V and 2 from J; bases not matched to a gene: 9. Germline-derived CDR1 and CDR2 are SGHAT and FQNNGV. This CDR3 region has 15 residues.

The gene calls are TRBV15 and TRBJ1-1; D possibly corresponds to TRBD1 (6 bases). Trimming took 5 bases from V and 2 from J, leaving 15 bases between them. This CDR3 region has 15 residues. The V gene's germline CDR1 is LNHNV and CDR2 YYDKDF (reference sequence). The CDR3 nucleotides are TGTGCCACCAGCGCCGCGACAGGAACCAACACTGAAGCTTTCTTT. It encodes CATSAATGTNTEAFF.

The chain couples TRBV27 to TRBJ2-1; a possible D gene is TRBD2 (6 bases). There are 15 residues in the CDR3. Germline V gene sequence: CDR1 MNHEY, CDR2 SMNVEV (reference sequence). V lost 8 bases and J lost 3, with 17 bases in between. The CDR3 reads CASRTSGGVYNEQFF. The CDR3 region has the DNA TGTGCCAGCCGGACCTCTGGAGGGGTCTACAATGAGCAGTTCTTC.

The chain employs TRBV28 and TRBJ1-2, with a tentative D call TRBD1 (5 bases). This CDR3 has 12 residues. Deletions cut 3 bases from V and 6 bases from J, with 8 bases between. From germline, CDR1 is MDHEN and CDR2 SYDVKM. CDR3 sequence reads: CASSFSDNGYTF. CDR3 in DNA: TGTGCCAGCAGTTTTTCGGACAATGGCTACACCTTC.